The 16 T cell receptor beta chains below all came from one sample that was sequenced in a study of blood T cell repertoires in COVID-19. The table came from immunoSEQ multiplex PCR; TCRdb's copy has only in-frame clones and leaves some out. This table holds around 100,000 clones, more than 80% found once. The sequenced sample consisted of peripheral blood. The receptors shown here come from a man at least 80 years old with COVID-19, enrolled during active disease.

The rearrangement uses TRBV4-2 and TRBJ2-1; the match to TRBD1 covers 9 bases. The germline V gene encodes CDR1 LGHNA and CDR2 YNFKEQ. This CDR3 comprises 16 residues. The trim removed 4 bases at V and 4 bases at J, leaving 8 bases unmatched. The CDR3 nucleotides are TGTGCCAGCAGCCCGGGGGAGGGACAGGGTTACAATGAGCAGTTCTTC. Protein sequence: CASSPGEGQGYNEQFF.

The table lists this clone with a few counts. The chain joins TRBV4-2 to TRBJ1-5; 7 bases align to TRBD1. Germline CDR1 and CDR2: LGHNA and YNFKEQ. The CDR3 spans 14 residues. The V segment lost 4 bases and the J segment 6 bases; nucleotides outside the gene matches: 6. CDR3 bases: TGTGCCAGCAGCCTCAGGGGGGCAGGTCAGCCCCAGCATTTT. Amino acid sequence: CASSLRGAGQPQHF.

The gene calls are TRBV28 and TRBJ2-7; TRBD2 aligns across 14 bases. The CDR3 totals 15 residues. Germline V gives CDR1 MDHEN, CDR2 SYDVKM. The ends lost 6 bases at V and 4 bases at J; junction bases unmatched: 5. Written as DNA, the CDR3 is TGTGCCAGCAGGGGGGGACTAGCGGGAGCATACGAGCAGTACTTC. Protein: CASRGGLAGAYEQYF.

This rearrangement joins TRBV27 to TRBJ2-1, with TRBD2 as a possible D gene (5 bases). Trimming took off 3 bases at V and 6 bases at J, with 9 bases between the two ends. This CDR3 has 13 residues. Germline assignment: CDR1 MNHEY and CDR2 SMNVEV (reference sequence). The CDR3 region has the DNA TGTGCCAGCAGTTTCGGGGTACTCAATGAGCAGTTCTTC. Amino acids: CASSFGVLNEQFF.

The chain uses TRBV10-3 and TRBJ2-1; 8 bases are a match to TRBD2. V lost 6 bases to trimming and J lost 2 bases; unmatched junction nucleotides: 0. This CDR3 is built from 13 residues. The germline gives CDR1 ENHRY, CDR2 SYGVKD. CDR3 loop: CAIRTSAYNEQFF. The CDR3 DNA reads TGTGCCATCAGGACTAGCGCCTACAATGAGCAGTTCTTC.

This clone was seen a single time. V gene TRBV27 combines with J gene TRBJ2-2; TRBD1 matches at 9 bases. The V and J ends lost 4 bases and 5 bases, in that order; junction bases with no gene match: 8. CDR3 length equals 16 residues. From germline, CDR1 is MNHEY and CDR2 SMNVEV (reference sequence). The CDR3 protein is CASSSPGQGLTGELFF. The CDR3 coding sequence is TGTGCCAGCAGTTCGCCGGGACAGGGTCTAACCGGGGAGCTGTTTTTT.

This sequence joins TRBV30 and TRBJ2-7, with D possibly being TRBD2 (5 bases). Germline CDR1 and CDR2: GTSNPN and SVGIG (reference sequence). CDR3 length: 12 residues. Trimming took off 4 bases at V and 3 bases at J, with 10 bases between the two ends. CDR3 sequence reads: CAWKRRDYEQYF. The CDR3 DNA is TGTGCCTGGAAGAGACGGGACTACGAGCAGTACTTC.

This chain links TRBV3-1 (or the pseudogene TRBV3-2) with TRBJ2-3, with a possible D match to TRBD1 (5 bases). Germline V CDR1 and CDR2: LGHDT, YNNKEL (reference sequence). With 2 bases removed from V and 2 bases from J, the gap between germline ends came to 8 bases. This CDR3 has 14 amino acids. The CDR3 reads CASSQIGVTDTQYF. The CDR3 DNA sequence: TGTGCCAGCAGCCAAATAGGGGTCACAGATACGCAGTATTTT.

This CDR3 reads CASSERRSTQYF. The CDR3 DNA reads as TGTGCCAGCAGTGAGCGGCGGTCGACCCAGTACTTC. This chain connects TRBV2 to TRBJ2-5; no reliable D call. CDR3 length: 12 amino acids. The ends were cut back, 3 bases at V and 7 bases at J, with 9 bases in the middle. Germline-derived CDR1 and CDR2 are SNHLY and FYNNEI.

The chain combines TRBV7-3 with TRBJ2-6; weak D call: TRBD1 (5 bases). Trimming stripped 6 bases from V and 0 bases from J, with 18 bases between. Germline V gene sequence: CDR1 SGHTA, CDR2 FQGTGA. The CDR3 totals 18 residues. CDR3 bases: TGTGCCAGCAGTTTGAGAGACAGACTTTTCTCTGGGGCCAACGTCCTGACTTTC. This encodes CASSLRDRLFSGANVLTF.

V usage is TRBV3-1 (or the pseudogene TRBV3-2) and J usage is TRBJ2-3, with 8 bases matching TRBD1. From germline, CDR1 is LGHDT and CDR2 YNNKEL (reference sequence). Trimming cost V 0 bases and J 1 base; bases outside gene matches: 12. This CDR3 contains 19 residues. The CDR3 loop reads CASSQETLGQGSGTDTQYF. CDR3 in DNA: TGTGCCAGCAGCCAAGAGACACTTGGACAGGGCTCTGGCACAGATACGCAGTATTTT.

The rearrangement joins TRBV5-1 to TRBJ1-2, with D possibly matching TRBD1 (6 bases). CDR3 size: 13 residues. CDR1 is SGHRS, CDR2 YFSETQ, per germline. Trimming shortened V by 0 bases and J by 6 bases, and 9 bases separated the two germline ends. CDR3 sequence reads: CASSLARGNGYTF. CDR3 nucleotide sequence: TGCGCCAGCAGCTTGGCTAGGGGGAATGGCTACACCTTC.

The genes are TRBV5-8 and TRBJ2-7; D call uncertain. CDR3 length equals 15 residues. CDR1 SGHTS and CDR2 YDEGEE come from the germline V gene. The V end was cut by 0 bases, the J end by 2 bases, with 12 bases between. This chain's CDR3 is CASSLGWATTYEQYF. The CDR3 DNA reads TGTGCCAGCAGCTTGGGGTGGGCGACAACCTACGAGCAGTACTTC.

J is TRBJ2-3 and V is TRBV24-1; 7 bases agree with TRBD2. Germline V gene sequence: CDR1 KGHDR, CDR2 SFDVKD. The junction had 10 bases not matched to a gene; V was cut back by 4 bases and J by 4 bases. This CDR3 contains 16 residues. For the CDR3, the DNA is TGTGCCACCAGTGAGGGAGGCGGGAGTGTCTCAGATACGCAGTATTTT. It yields the protein CATSEGGGSVSDTQYF.

This chain connects TRBV30 to TRBJ2-7, with D possibly TRBD1 on 6 matching bases. CDR3 length: 13 residues. The germline V gene has CDR1 GTSNPN and CDR2 SVGIG (reference sequence). V was pared by 1 base and J by 3 bases, with 10 bases between. CDR3 region: CAWSEDRRYEQYF. The CDR3 nucleotides are TGTGCCTGGAGTGAAGACAGGCGCTACGAGCAGTACTTC.

The chain carries TRBV5-4 and TRBJ2-5; 13 positions match TRBD2. The V and J ends lost 4 bases and 4 bases, in that order; junction bases with no gene match: 7. The length of the CDR3 is 16 residues. CDR1 and CDR2 (germline): SGHNT, YYREEE (reference sequence). CDR3 nucleotides: TGTGCCAGCAGCACGGGGACTAGCGGGGTTACAGAGACCCAGTACTTC. The encoded protein is CASSTGTSGVTETQYF.